The 25 T cell receptor beta chains given below trace back to one sample, sequenced in a study of regulatory T cells in long-lasting Graves disease. With iRepertoire HTBI primers and Arm-PCR of CDR3 regions, TCR beta libraries were built. MiXCR, run by TCRdb on the multiplex PCR reads, gives a single entry per CDR3 protein. The table shows under 500,000 distinct CDR3 sequences, with roughly 20% occurring only once. Documented time point: persistent/refractory GD, antithyroid drugs over 5 years with positive TRAb. Isolated PBMC RNA provided the starting material for the TCR library. The sequencing used peripheral blood mononuclear cells (PBMCs), collected when the disease was refractory, from a patient treated with antithyroid drugs. These receptors all come from a female donor with Graves disease.

This clonotype came up once. A much larger clone differs by one base, so this may be a read error. This chain links TRBV30 with TRBJ1-1, with D hard to call. The germline V gene encodes CDR1 GTSNPN and CDR2 SVGIG (reference sequence). This CDR3 contains 13 residues. Trimming took 5 bases from V and 5 from J, leaving 15 bases between them. The CDR3 sequence is CAWDPIGRTEAFF. CDR3 nucleotides: TGTGCCTGGGATCCGATAGGTCGTACTGAAGCTTTCTTT.

This clonotype was observed at least ten times. The CDR3 reads CASSQLGQANTGELFF. The CDR3 DNA reads as TGTGCCAGCAGCCAACTCGGGCAGGCGAACACCGGGGAGCTGTTTTTT. The chain links TRBV5-6 to TRBJ2-2; unclear D gene. Between the trimmed V and J ends, which lost 4 bases and 0 bases, there was a span of 13 bases. Germline lookup yields CDR1 SGHDT and CDR2 YYEEEE. CDR3 length equals 16 residues.

Ten or more counts support this clonotype. The V and J genes are TRBV28 and TRBJ2-7; TRBD2 matches 11 bases. This CDR3 spans 14 amino acids. Germline values: CDR1 MDHEN, CDR2 SYDVKM. The J segment lost 3 bases and the V segment lost 3 bases, leaving 1 base of the junction unmatched. The CDR3 DNA is TGTGCCAGCAGTTTTGGGACTAGCGGCTACGAGCAGTACTTC. Translated, it gives CASSFGTSGYEQYF.

This clonotype came up many times. The rearrangement uses TRBV6-1 and TRBJ1-1, with D possibly being TRBD1 (5 bases). Trimming removed 5 bases from V and 0 bases from J, with 13 bases in between. Germline-derived CDR1 and CDR2 are MNHNS and SASEGT. CDR3 size: 15 residues. CDR3 sequence reads: CASSRQGTLNTEAFF. CDR3 coding DNA: TGTGCCAGCAGTCGACAAGGGACTTTGAACACTGAAGCTTTCTTT.

This clonotype was seen only a few times. The final CDR3 position lacks the conserved phenylalanine or tryptophan, pointing to a likely read error. V and J are TRBV5-5 and TRBJ1-1, with D perhaps matching TRBD1 (5 bases). The CDR3 has 13 amino acids. Germline V gives CDR1 SGHKS, CDR2 YYEKEE (reference sequence). The V and J ends lost 0 bases and 4 bases respectively, with 7 bases between them. Here the CDR3 DNA reads TGTGCCAGCAGCTTGGCGGGGCCCACTGAAGCTTTCCTT. The encoded protein is CASSLAGPTEAFL.

A few counts support this clonotype. This chain joins TRBV5-1 and TRBJ2-7, with D possibly matching TRBD1 (5 bases). Germline V gene sequence: CDR1 SGHRS, CDR2 YFSETQ. The CDR3 runs 16 residues. Trimming shortened V by 0 bases and J by 3 bases, and 16 bases separated the two germline ends. The CDR3 loop reads CASSLARVGRSYEQYF. The CDR3 bases are TGCGCCAGCAGCTTGGCCAGGGTCGGGCGGAGCTACGAGCAGTACTTC.

This clonotype appeared many times. The V and J genes are TRBV5-4 and TRBJ1-2; tentative D call: TRBD1 (5 bases). V was shortened by 1 base and J by 4 bases, with 8 bases between the two germline ends. This CDR3 contains 13 residues. Germline lookup yields CDR1 SGHNT and CDR2 YYREEE (reference sequence). In nucleotides, the CDR3 is TGTGCCAGCAGCTTGCGGGGCGGCTATGGCTACACCTTC. It encodes CASSLRGGYGYTF.

There are many counts of this clonotype. The rearrangement joins TRBV27 to TRBJ2-5; D is unclear. Germline V CDR1 and CDR2: MNHEY, SMNVEV (reference sequence). The V and J ends lost 2 bases and 7 bases respectively, with 14 bases between them. This CDR3 comprises 14 residues. The CDR3 DNA follows: TGTGCCAGCAGTTTAAATGGGCCGGTTGGGACCCAGTACTTC. It translates to CASSLNGPVGTQYF.

In this sample, this clonotype turned up many times. The chain employs TRBV19 and TRBJ1-1, with 8 bases matching TRBD1. CDR3 length: 14 amino acids. Trimming took 5 bases from V and 6 from J; bases not matched to a gene: 8. Germline V gene data show CDR1 as LNHDA and CDR2 as SQIVND (reference sequence). The CDR3: CASSSGQGEPEAFF. The DNA for the CDR3 is TGTGCCAGTAGTTCAGGACAGGGCGAACCTGAAGCTTTCTTT.

This clonotype was seen only a few times. The V call is TRBV3-1, the J call TRBJ1-3; D ambiguous. The CDR3 has 15 amino acids. Germline V gives CDR1 LGHDT, CDR2 YNNKEL (reference sequence). Trimming shortened V by 0 bases and J by 2 bases, and 8 bases separated the two germline ends. In DNA form, the CDR3 reads TGTGCCAGCAGCCAAGACCGAGGGACTGGAAACACCATATATTTT. It specifies CASSQDRGTGNTIYF.

This clonotype was found many times. J is TRBJ1-5 and V is TRBV28; D unresolved. The germline CDR1 and CDR2 sequences are MDHEN and SYDVKM. The CDR3 runs to 16 residues. V lost 1 base and J 3 bases, leaving 13 bases between the germline ends. Written as DNA, the CDR3 is TGTGCCAGCAGTTTATTCCGGGTAATTAACAATCAGCCCCAGCATTTT. Its protein is CASSLFRVINNQPQHF.

The sample holds a few counts of this clonotype. The chain is built from TRBV19 and TRBJ2-2; 8 bases agree with TRBD1. Per the germline V gene, CDR1 is LNHDA and CDR2 is SQIVND (reference sequence). Trimming took 9 bases from V and 0 from J; bases not matched to a gene: 9. The CDR3 spans 16 residues. CDR3 sequence: CASVSPGGANTGELFF. CDR3 nucleotides: TGTGCCAGCGTATCGCCAGGGGGCGCGAACACCGGGGAGCTGTTTTTT.

Notes on this clonotype: A much larger clone differs by one base, so this may be a read error. The chain is built from TRBV29-1 and TRBJ1-2; 10 nucleotides line up with TRBD1. After removal of 5 bases from V and 10 bases from J, the junction contained 10 bases not matched to a gene. The germline CDR1 and CDR2 sequences are SQVTM and ANQGSEA. The CDR3 has 13 residues. CDR3 protein: CSVQPGQGFDYTF. In DNA form, the CDR3 reads TGCAGCGTTCAACCGGGACAGGGGTTTGACTACACCTTC.

CDR3 bases: TGTGCCAGCTCACCGACACGCGTGAGGGCCCAGGGTACTGAAGCTTTCTTT. Translating gives CASSPTRVRAQGTEAFF. V gene TRBV18 combines with J gene TRBJ1-1; tentatively, D is TRBD1 (5 bases). Germline CDR1 is KGHSH and CDR2 is LQKENI. This CDR3 contains 17 residues. V was pared by 3 bases and J by 5 bases, with 22 bases between.

This clonotype was observed a handful of times. This rearrangement joins TRBV29-1 to TRBJ1-3; possible D gene TRBD1, 5 bases. The CDR3 has 12 residues. Germline loops: CDR1 SQVTM, CDR2 ANQGSEA. Deletions cut 4 bases from V and 4 bases from J, with 8 bases between. The CDR3 nucleotides read TGCAGCGTTGCAGGGTACGGAAACACCATATATTTT. It is translated as CSVAGYGNTIYF.

Ten or more counts support this clonotype. A much larger clone differs by one base, so this may be a read error. This chain links TRBV5-1 with TRBJ1-1; D might be TRBD1 (6 bases). From germline, CDR1 is SGHRS and CDR2 YFSETQ. CDR3 length equals 14 residues. The chain's CDR3 is CASSHGQLNTEAFF. The CDR3 DNA follows: TGTGCCAGCAGCCACGGACAGTTGAACACTGAAGCTTTCTTT. The full variable domain, its missing parts supplied by reference TRBV5-1 and TRBJ1-1, is KAGVTQTPRYLIKTRGQQVTLSCSPISGHRSVSWYQQTPGQGLQFLFEYFSETQRNKGNFPGRFSGRQFSNSRSEMNVSTLELGDSALYLCASSHGQLNTEAFFGQGTRLTVV.

Details on this clonotype: A junction boundary mismatches the germline segment, possibly from a read error. The chain joins TRBV3-1 to TRBJ2-7; no clear D. The V gene's germline CDR1 is LGHDT and CDR2 YNNKEL (reference sequence). This CDR3 comprises 18 residues. DNA of the CDR3: TGTGCCAGCAACCAAGCGATCCTTGGTTGGGGTTCGGCCTACGAGCAGTACTTC. Translating gives CASNQAILGWGSAYEQYF.

This clonotype was seen only a few times. V gene TRBV3-1 combines with J gene TRBJ2-7, with 10 bases lining up with TRBD2. The CDR3 is 15 amino acids. With 1 base clipped from V and 6 bases from J, the junction kept 6 bases outside the gene matches. CDR1 is LGHDT, CDR2 YNNKEL, per germline (reference sequence). The CDR3 protein is CASSQAPSGSSEQYF. DNA for the CDR3: TGTGCCAGCAGCCAAGCGCCTAGCGGGAGTTCCGAGCAGTACTTC.

Turning to this clonotype: One end of the junction varies from germline; a read error may be responsible. The gene calls are TRBV6-5 and TRBJ2-5, with D perhaps matching TRBD2 (5 bases). Germline V gene lookup returns CDR1 MNHEY and CDR2 SVGAGI. This CDR3 contains 14 residues. The CDR3 here is CASNYSRGKETQYF. For the CDR3, the DNA is TGTGCCAGCAATTACTCCAGAGGGAAAGAGACCCAGTACTTC.

Many counts were recorded for this clonotype. This chain joins TRBV6-5 and TRBJ1-2, with D maybe TRBD1 (5 bases). The CDR3 consists of 16 residues. V dropped 0 bases and J dropped 2 bases, with 13 bases sitting between them. Per the germline V gene, CDR1 is MNHEY and CDR2 is SVGAGI. CDR3 sequence (DNA): TGTGCCAGCAGTTACTCGATTTCTGGGGGGAACTATGGCTACACCTTC. This codes for CASSYSISGGNYGYTF.

This clonotype was observed a handful of times. This sequence joins TRBV6-2 or TRBV6-3 and TRBJ2-5; D remains unclear. CDR1 MNHEY and CDR2 SVGEGT come from the germline V gene. The V gene lost 0 bases and the J gene lost 7 bases, with 9 bases spanning the gap. This CDR3 is 13 amino acids long. The DNA of the CDR3 is TGTGCCAGCAGTTACTCGTTGTACGGGACCCAGTACTTC. Its protein product is CASSYSLYGTQYF.

Only a few counts were recorded for this clonotype. The chain uses TRBV9 and TRBJ2-4, with D unclear. Trimming removed 0 bases from V and 3 bases from J, with 7 bases in between. Per germline, CDR1 SGDLS and CDR2 YYNGEE. CDR3 length: 14 residues. This chain's CDR3 is CASSVEKVKNIQYF. The CDR3 DNA follows: TGTGCCAGCAGCGTAGAAAAAGTCAAAAACATTCAGTACTTC. The variable domain in full, completed from reference TRBV9 and TRBJ2-4, reads DSGVTQTPKHLITATGQRVTLRCSPRSGDLSVYWYQQSLDQGLQFLIQYYNGEERAKGNILERFSAQQFPDLHSELNLSSLELGDSALYFCASSVEKVKNIQYFGAGTRLSVL.

Points on this clonotype: A much larger clone differs by one base, so this may be a read error. The chain uses TRBV27 and TRBJ1-6; D remains unclear. The V gene's germline CDR1 is MNHEY and CDR2 SMNVEV (reference sequence). V lost 0 bases and J lost 11, with 8 bases in between. The CDR3 is 13 residues long. CDR3 amino acids: CASSLSGSPPLHF. CDR3 DNA: TGTGCCAGCAGTTTATCGGGTTCGCCACCCCTCCACTTT.

In this sample, this clonotype turned up many times. The chain joins TRBV28 to TRBJ1-1; the D gene is possibly TRBD1 (6 bases). Looked up from germline, CDR1 is MDHEN and CDR2 is SYDVKM. V was trimmed by 6 bases and J by 8 bases, leaving 16 bases between them. The CDR3 is 13 amino acids. The CDR3 loop is CASSRSADREAFF. The CDR3 nucleotides are TGTGCCAGCAGCCGCTCCGCCGACAGGGAAGCTTTCTTT.

This clonotype occurred many times. The rearrangement links TRBV6-1 to TRBJ1-1, with D possibly matching TRBD1 (5 bases). The germline V gene encodes CDR1 MNHNS and CDR2 SASEGT. This CDR3 region has 13 residues. V lost 3 bases and J lost 4, with 9 bases in between. The CDR3 here is CASSDSGFTEAFF. The CDR3 region has the DNA TGTGCCAGCAGTGACTCAGGGTTCACTGAAGCTTTCTTT.